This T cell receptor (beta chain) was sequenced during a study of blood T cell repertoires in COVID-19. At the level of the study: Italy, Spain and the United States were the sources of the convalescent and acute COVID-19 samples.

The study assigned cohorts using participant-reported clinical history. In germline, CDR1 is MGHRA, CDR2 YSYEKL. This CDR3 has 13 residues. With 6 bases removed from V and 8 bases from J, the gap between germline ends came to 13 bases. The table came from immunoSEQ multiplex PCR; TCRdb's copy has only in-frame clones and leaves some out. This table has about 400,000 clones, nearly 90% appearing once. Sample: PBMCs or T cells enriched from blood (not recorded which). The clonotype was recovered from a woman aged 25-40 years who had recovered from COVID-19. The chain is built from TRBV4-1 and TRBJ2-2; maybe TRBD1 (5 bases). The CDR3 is CASSGQGPGELFF. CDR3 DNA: TGCGCCAGCAGTGGGCAGGGTCCGGGGGAGCTGTTTTTT.